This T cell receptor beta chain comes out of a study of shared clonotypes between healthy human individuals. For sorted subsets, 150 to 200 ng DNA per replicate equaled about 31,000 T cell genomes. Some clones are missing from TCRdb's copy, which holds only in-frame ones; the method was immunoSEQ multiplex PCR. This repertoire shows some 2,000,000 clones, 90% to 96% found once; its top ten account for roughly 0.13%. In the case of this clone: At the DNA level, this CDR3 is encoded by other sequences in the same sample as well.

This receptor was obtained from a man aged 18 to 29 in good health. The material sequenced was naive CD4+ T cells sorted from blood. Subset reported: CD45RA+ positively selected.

The CDR3 coding sequence is TGCAGCGTTAGTAACACTGAAGCTTTCTTT. It encodes CSVSNTEAFF. The V gene is TRBV29-1, the J gene TRBJ1-1; D is unresolved. With 5 bases removed from V and 2 bases from J, the gap between germline ends came to 3 bases. CDR3 length: 10 amino acids. The germline V gene has CDR1 SQVTM and CDR2 ANQGSEA.